The present T cell receptor (beta chain) was sequenced within a study of T cells in women clearing cervical HPV infection. Dot-blot hybridization genotyped cervical HPV amplified with MY09/MY11 PCR. The V gene's germline CDR1 is WNHNN and CDR2 SYGVQD (reference sequence). Trimming removed 2 bases at V and 7 bases at J, with 11 bases between. The CDR3 loop spans 14 amino acids. Of note for this clone: From the germline J gene comes the end of the CDR3, since the read stops 3 residues before it.

Here immunoSEQ multiplex PCR was the method, and the copy in TCRdb shows in-frame clones only, minus some. The sample holds approximately 34,000 clones. Sequencing used blood buffy coat. The receptor was isolated from a woman between 18 and 70 years old with a cervical HPV16 infection that either progressed to CIN3+ or cleared (not recorded which). J is TRBJ2-2 and V is TRBV10-1; tentative D call: TRBD2 (5 bases). The CDR3 is CASSEGSEGGELFF. The DNA read from the CDR3 is TGCGCCAGCAGTGAGGGGTCTGAGGGCGGGGAG.